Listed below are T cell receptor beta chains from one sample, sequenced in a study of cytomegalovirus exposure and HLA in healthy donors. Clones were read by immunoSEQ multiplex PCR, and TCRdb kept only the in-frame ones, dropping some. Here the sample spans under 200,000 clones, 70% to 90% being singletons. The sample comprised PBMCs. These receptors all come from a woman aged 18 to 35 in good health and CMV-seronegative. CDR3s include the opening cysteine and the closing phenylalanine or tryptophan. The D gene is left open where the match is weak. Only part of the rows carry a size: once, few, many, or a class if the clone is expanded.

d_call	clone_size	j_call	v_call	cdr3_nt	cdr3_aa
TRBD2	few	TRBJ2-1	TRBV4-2	TGTGCCAGCAGCCAAGAACAGCGGGGGCCCAATGAGCAGTTCTTC	CASSQEQRGPNEQFF
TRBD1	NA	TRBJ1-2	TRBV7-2	TGTGCCAGCAGACAAGATACAGGGGCTTCCTATCTAGGCTACACCTTC	CASRQDTGASYLGYTF
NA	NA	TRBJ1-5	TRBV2	TGTGCCAGCCATATGACAGGACAAAGCAATCAGCCCCAGCATTTT	CASHMTGQSNQPQHF
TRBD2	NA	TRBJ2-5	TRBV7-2	TGTGCCAGCGAGGGGCGGGGGTTAGGGTACCAAGAGACCCAGTACTTC	CASEGRGLGYQETQYF
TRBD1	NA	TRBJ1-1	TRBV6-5	TGTGCCAGCAAGGAGGGGGCCATGAACACTGAAGCTTTCTTT	CASKEGAMNTEAFF
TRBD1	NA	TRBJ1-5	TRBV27	TGTGCCAGCAGTCTAGGGGGCCCTGTCTGGCCCCAGCATTTT	CASSLGGPVWPQHF
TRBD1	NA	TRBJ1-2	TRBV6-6	TGTGCCAGCACTCAGGGGGACGGCTGGTATGGCTACACCTTC	CASTQGDGWYGYTF
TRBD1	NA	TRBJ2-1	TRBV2	TGTGCCAGCAACGATAGGGGGCGGGTCAATGAGCAGTTCTTC	CASNDRGRVNEQFF
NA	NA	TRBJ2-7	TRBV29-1	TGCAGCGTTGTGACAACCGGTCGCGAGCAGTACTTC	CSVVTTGREQYF
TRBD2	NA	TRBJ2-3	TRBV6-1	TGTGCCAGCAGGGGGGGGAGCACAGATACGCAGTATTTT	CASRGGSTDTQYF
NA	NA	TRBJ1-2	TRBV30	TGTGCCTGGAGTGTCCCAGGGTTCTATGGCTACACCTTC	CAWSVPGFYGYTF
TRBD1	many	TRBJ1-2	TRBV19	TGTGCCAGTAGGCCTACGGGACAGGGGAACTATGGCTACACCTTC	CASRPTGQGNYGYTF
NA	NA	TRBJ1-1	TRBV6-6	TGTGCCAGCAGTTACTCCGCGGGGGCCGAAGCTTTCTTT	CASSYSAGAEAFF
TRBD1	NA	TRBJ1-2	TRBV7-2	TGTGCCAGCAGCTTAGGGGCAGGGGGCAGCTATGGCTACACCTTC	CASSLGAGGSYGYTF
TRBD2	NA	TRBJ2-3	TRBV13	TGTGCCAGCAGCTTACGCGGGGGGGCCACAGATACGCAGTATTTT	CASSLRGGATDTQYF
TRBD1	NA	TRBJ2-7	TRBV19	TGTGCCAGTAGTCTGCGGGACAGGGGAAACGAGCAGTACTTC	CASSLRDRGNEQYF
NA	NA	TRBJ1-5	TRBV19	TGTGCCAGTAGTCCGATGACAGCATCTTATAGCAATCAGCCCCAGCATTTT	CASSPMTASYSNQPQHF
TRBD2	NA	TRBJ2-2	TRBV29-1	TGCAGCGTACTTTCGGGGGGATCCGGGGAGCTGTTTTTT	CSVLSGGSGELFF
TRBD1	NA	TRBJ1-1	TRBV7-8	TGTGCCAGCAGCGACAGGGTTTATACTGAAGCTTTCTTT	CASSDRVYTEAFF
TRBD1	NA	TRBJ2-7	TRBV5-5	TGTGCCAGCAGCTTCCGGGACAGGTACGAGCAGTACTTC	CASSFRDRYEQYF
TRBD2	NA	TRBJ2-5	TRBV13	TGTGCCAGCAGCTCAGGACTAGCTGGCGTTCAAGAGACCCAGTACTTC	CASSSGLAGVQETQYF
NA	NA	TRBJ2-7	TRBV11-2	TGTGCCAGCAGCTATACCGGGAGTTCCTACGAGCAGTACTTC	CASSYTGSSYEQYF
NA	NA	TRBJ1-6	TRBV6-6	TGTGCCAGCGCCACTTGGGAGACGAATAATTCACCCCTCCACTTT	CASATWETNNSPLHF
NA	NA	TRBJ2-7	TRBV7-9	TGTGCCAGCAGCTCGTACACCTACGAGCAGTACTTC	CASSSYTYEQYF
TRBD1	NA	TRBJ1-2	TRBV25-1	TGTGCCAGCAGTGATACGGACAGGGGGCAGGGTGGCTACACCTTC	CASSDTDRGQGGYTF
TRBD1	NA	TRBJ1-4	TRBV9	TGTGCCAGCAGCGTGGAGGGGGCACGCTTTGAAAAACTGTTTTTT	CASSVEGARFEKLFF
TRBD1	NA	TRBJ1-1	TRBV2	TGTGCCAGCAGTGAATACAGGGGTGTAGGAACTGAAGCTTTCTTT	CASSEYRGVGTEAFF
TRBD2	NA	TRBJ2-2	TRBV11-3	TGTGCCAGCAGCCGGGCTAGCGGGAGCATCGACACCGGGGAGCTGTTTTTT	CASSRASGSIDTGELFF
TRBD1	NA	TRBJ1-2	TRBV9	TGTGCCAGCAGCCCTGGGACAGGGAGGAGCTATGGCTACACCTTC	CASSPGTGRSYGYTF
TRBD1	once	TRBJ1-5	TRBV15	TGTGCCACCAGCAGGGTGGACAGGGCTGGGGGAAATCAGCCCCAGCATTTT	CATSRVDRAGGNQPQHF
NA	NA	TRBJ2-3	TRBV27	TGTGCCAGCAGTTTAACAGAGGGAGCGGCAGATACGCAGTATTTT	CASSLTEGAADTQYF
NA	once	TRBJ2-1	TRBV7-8	TGTGCCAGCAGCTTCCGAGAGTGGCGGGATCTTAATGAGCAGTTCTTC	CASSFREWRDLNEQFF
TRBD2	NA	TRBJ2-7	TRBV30	TGTGCCTGGAGTGGACTACTAGCGGGTCCCTACGAGCAGTACTTC	CAWSGLLAGPYEQYF
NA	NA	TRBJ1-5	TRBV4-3	TGCGCCAGCAGCCAAGATCGACAGCCCCATCAGCCCCAGCATTTT	CASSQDRQPHQPQHF
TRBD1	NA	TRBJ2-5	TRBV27	TGTGCCAGCAGTTCGTTCCGGGACAGGGGGTCCTATCATCAAGAGACCCAGTACTTC	CASSSFRDRGSYHQETQYF
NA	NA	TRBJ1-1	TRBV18	TGTGCCAGCTCACTCCGAAGAGAGAGACAGGTGAAACTGAACACTGAAGCTTTCTTT	CASSLRRERQVKLNTEAFF
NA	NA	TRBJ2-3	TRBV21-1	TGTGCCAGCAGCGCACAAGGGGCAGATACGCAGTATTTT	CASSAQGADTQYF
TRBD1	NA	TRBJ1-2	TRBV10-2	TGCGCCAGCTATGGAGGGACAGGGGCCTATGGCTACACCTTC	CASYGGTGAYGYTF
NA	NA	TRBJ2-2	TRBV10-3	TGTGCCATCAGTGAGTCAGGTAGCGGGAACACCGGGGAGCTGTTTTTT	CAISESGSGNTGELFF
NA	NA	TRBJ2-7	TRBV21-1	TGTGCCAGCAGACCGTACCCCGGGTCCTGGGAGCAGTACTTC	CASRPYPGSWEQYF
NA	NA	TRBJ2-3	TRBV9	TGTGCCAGCAGCTCAAACCCACAGGTCACAGATACGCAGTATTTT	CASSSNPQVTDTQYF
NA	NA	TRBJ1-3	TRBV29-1	TGCAGCGTGGTCCCGCAGGCAGTCGGAAACACCATATATTTT	CSVVPQAVGNTIYF
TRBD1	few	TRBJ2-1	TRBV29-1	TGCAGCGTTCCCCCGGGGACAGGGGTCGATGAGCAGTTCTTC	CSVPPGTGVDEQFF
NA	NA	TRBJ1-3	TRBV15	TGTGCCACCAGCATTAGTCGGACTCAAGGAAACACCATATATTTT	CATSISRTQGNTIYF
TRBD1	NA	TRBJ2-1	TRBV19	TGTGCCAGTAGTGACAGGGAAAGCTCCTACAATGAGCAGTTCTTC	CASSDRESSYNEQFF
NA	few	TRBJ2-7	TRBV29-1	TGCAGCGGCCGGGAATCCTACGAGCAGTACTTC	CSGRESYEQYF
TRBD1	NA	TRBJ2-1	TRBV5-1	TGCGCCAGCAGCTTTGAGGGACAGGGCTTCTCCTACAATGAGCAGTTCTTC	CASSFEGQGFSYNEQFF
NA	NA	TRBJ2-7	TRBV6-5	TGTGCCAGCAGTTACGGGGGGAGAAAGTACGAGCAGTACTTC	CASSYGGRKYEQYF
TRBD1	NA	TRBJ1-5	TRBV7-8	TGTGCCAGCAGCTTAGAATTCGGCCGGACAGGACTAAATCAGCCCCAGCATTTT	CASSLEFGRTGLNQPQHF
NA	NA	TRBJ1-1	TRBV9	TGTGCCAGCAGCGTATACGGGAACACTGAAGCTTTCTTT	CASSVYGNTEAFF
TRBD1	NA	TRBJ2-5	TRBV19	TGTGCCAGTAGTCAAGGGACAGCTCAAGAGACCCAGTACTTC	CASSQGTAQETQYF
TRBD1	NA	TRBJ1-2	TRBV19	TGTGCCAGTAGACCGACAGGGGCTGGCTACACCTTC	CASRPTGAGYTF
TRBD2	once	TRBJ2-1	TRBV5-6	TGTGCCAGCAGCTCGACGACTAGCGGGAGGAGGAATGAGCAGTTCTTC	CASSSTTSGRRNEQFF
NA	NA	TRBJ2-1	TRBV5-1	TGCGCCAGCAGCTTAGGAGGGTGGGATGAGCAGTTCTTC	CASSLGGWDEQFF
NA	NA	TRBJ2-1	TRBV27	TGTGCCAGCAGTTTAAAGGACAGCGTCTACAATGAGCAGTTCTTC	CASSLKDSVYNEQFF
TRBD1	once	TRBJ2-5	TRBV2	TGTGCCAGCAGAAGGACAGGTCAAGAGACCCAGTACTTC	CASRRTGQETQYF
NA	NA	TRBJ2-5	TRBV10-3	TGTGCCATCAGTGAAACTGGTGAGACCCAGTACTTC	CAISETGETQYF
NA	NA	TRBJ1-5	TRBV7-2	TGTGCCAGCAGTCCTCGGGTTTATCAGCCCCAGCATTTT	CASSPRVYQPQHF
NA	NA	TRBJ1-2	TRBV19	TGTGCCAGTAGTTCGACGGGAGGGCTAGGGTATGGCTACACCTTC	CASSSTGGLGYGYTF
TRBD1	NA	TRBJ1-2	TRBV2	TGTGCCAGCAGTGAGGGGACAGGGAACTATGGCTACACCTTC	CASSEGTGNYGYTF